These 21 T cell receptor beta chains originate from one sample sequenced in a study of T cells in localized non-small cell lung cancer. Profiled with immunoSEQ multiplex PCR; TCRdb holds only in-frame clones, not every one. The table has 25,000 to 35,000 clones, over 80% seen once. Here the sequenced sample was peripheral blood, taken before any cancer treatment. Receptors originate from a female donor older than 55 with stage I lung adenocarcinoma.

The chain is built from TRBV9 and TRBJ1-1; 7 positions agree with TRBD1. Germline V gene sequence: CDR1 SGDLS, CDR2 YYNGEE. The J segment lost 4 bases and the V segment lost 3 bases, leaving 6 bases of the junction unmatched. The CDR3 contains 14 residues. DNA for the CDR3: TGTGCCAGCAGCGCACTACAGGGGCCCACTGAAGCTTTCTTT. Amino acid sequence: CASSALQGPTEAFF.

This sequence joins TRBV7-9 and TRBJ2-2, with 8 positions matching TRBD1. J gave up 4 bases and V 5 bases, and 6 bases lay outside the gene matches. Germline CDR1 is SEHNR and CDR2 is FQNEAQ (reference sequence). The CDR3 is 15 residues long. CDR3 loop: CASSALTGVTGELFF. The CDR3 DNA sequence: TGTGCCAGCAGCGCTCTGACAGGGGTCACCGGGGAGCTGTTTTTT.

The chain carries TRBV7-2 and TRBJ1-2; no reliable D call. V was trimmed by 4 bases and J by 0 bases, leaving 6 bases between them. The V gene's germline CDR1 is SGHTA and CDR2 FQGNSA. The CDR3 consists of 13 residues. The CDR3 protein is CASSSGSNYGYTF. CDR3 coding DNA: TGTGCCAGCAGCTCAGGCTCTAACTATGGCTACACCTTC.

The rearrangement joins TRBV28 to TRBJ2-3; weak D call: TRBD2 (5 bases). Looked up from germline, CDR1 is MDHEN and CDR2 is SYDVKM. This CDR3 region has 15 residues. Written as DNA, the CDR3 is TGTGCAGCCAATCTGGGCGGACTCTCCACAGATACGCAGTATTTT. This translates into CAANLGGLSTDTQYF.

The V call is TRBV30, the J call TRBJ1-1; D is undetermined. This CDR3 region has 12 residues. Looked up from germline, CDR1 is GTSNPN and CDR2 is SVGIG (reference sequence). Trimming pared 3 bases from V and 0 bases from J, leaving 5 bases between. CDR3 region: CAWRLLNTEAFF. The CDR3 coding sequence is TGTGCCTGGAGACTGTTGAACACTGAAGCTTTCTTT.

V usage is TRBV5-1 and J usage is TRBJ2-5; D perhaps matches TRBD2 (6 bases). With 1 base removed from V and 1 base from J, the gap between germline ends came to 8 bases. CDR3 size: 14 residues. The germline V gene has CDR1 SGHRS and CDR2 YFSETQ. The DNA of the CDR3 is TGCGCCAGCAGCTTGACGACTAGCCAAGAGACCCAGTACTTC. Translation: CASSLTTSQETQYF.

CDR3 loop: CASAGHNPSYEQYF. CDR3 DNA: TGCGCCAGCGCTGGACACAACCCCTCCTACGAGCAGTACTTC. V usage is TRBV10-2 and J usage is TRBJ2-7; maybe TRBD1 (5 bases). Germline-derived CDR1 and CDR2 are WSHSY and SAAADI. V lost 8 bases and J lost 0, with 14 bases in between. The CDR3 consists of 14 residues.

The chain links TRBV9 to TRBJ1-1, with a tentative D call TRBD1 (6 bases). Looked up from germline, CDR1 is SGDLS and CDR2 is YYNGEE. CDR3 length: 13 amino acids. V lost 5 bases and J lost 2, with 10 bases in between. The CDR3 protein is CASSRDTNTEAFF. CDR3 nucleotide sequence: TGTGCCAGCAGTCGGGACACAAACACTGAAGCTTTCTTT.

The J gene is TRBJ2-2, the V gene TRBV12-5, with D possibly matching TRBD2 (5 bases). Looked up from germline, CDR1 is LGHNT and CDR2 is FRNRAP. V dropped 4 bases and J dropped 5 bases, with 8 bases sitting between them. The CDR3 is made up of 13 amino acids. CDR3 loop: CASGSTGTGELFF. The CDR3 coding sequence is TGTGCTAGTGGTTCGACGGGGACCGGGGAGCTGTTTTTT.

V usage is TRBV5-6 and J usage is TRBJ2-5; TRBD1 is a possible D gene (5 bases). There are 14 residues in the CDR3. Germline V gene sequence: CDR1 SGHDT, CDR2 YYEEEE. Trimming stripped 0 bases from V and 0 bases from J, with 6 bases between. This chain's CDR3 is CASSLGQYQETQYF. CDR3 DNA: TGTGCCAGCAGCTTGGGACAGTACCAAGAGACCCAGTACTTC.

J is TRBJ2-3 and V is TRBV6-1, with D possibly TRBD1 on 6 matching bases. V lost 4 bases to trimming and J lost 3 bases, with 8 bases between them. This CDR3 region has 13 residues. Germline V gene lookup returns CDR1 MNHNS and CDR2 SASEGT. CDR3 protein: CASSGTGTDTQYF. The DNA for the CDR3 is TGTGCCAGCAGTGGTACAGGGACAGATACGCAGTATTTT.

The V gene is TRBV7-2, the J gene TRBJ2-1; D is perhaps TRBD2 (7 bases). Trimming left V 0 bases short and J 3 bases short, with 9 bases between. CDR1 and CDR2 from the germline V gene are SGHTA and FQGNSA. The CDR3 covers 15 residues. The CDR3 coding sequence is TGTGCCAGCAGCTTAGCGGGGGGGCTCTACAATGAGCAGTTCTTC. Residues: CASSLAGGLYNEQFF.

V usage is TRBV5-1 and J usage is TRBJ1-1, with TRBD1 identical over 12 bases. The CDR3 contains 16 residues. With V trimmed by 6 bases and J by 2 bases, 8 bases remained unmatched. CDR1 and CDR2 from the germline V gene are SGHRS and YFSETQ. The CDR3 region is CASTFGTGGFNTEAFF. The CDR3 coding sequence is TGCGCCAGCACCTTTGGGACAGGGGGCTTCAACACTGAAGCTTTCTTT.

The chain joins TRBV9 to TRBJ2-2; tentative D call: TRBD2 (7 bases). CDR3 length equals 13 residues. V gave up 3 bases and J gave up 9 bases, with 12 bases separating them. Germline CDR1 is SGDLS and CDR2 is YYNGEE. The CDR3, as DNA: TGTGCCAGCAGCGAGGGGGGGCCCCGGGAGCTGTTTTTT. This sequence encodes CASSEGGPRELFF. Full variable domain (remainder filled in from reference TRBV9 and TRBJ2-2): DSGVTQTPKHLITATGQRVTLRCSPRSGDLSVYWYQQSLDQGLQFLIQYYNGEERAKGNILERFSAQQFPDLHSELNLSSLELGDSALYFCASSEGGPRELFFGEGSRLTVL.

The chain combines TRBV6-6 with TRBJ2-1; 12 bases fit TRBD2. This CDR3 is 14 amino acids long. CDR1 and CDR2 (germline): MNHNY, SVGAGI (reference sequence). The junction had 2 bases not matched to a gene; V was cut back by 6 bases and J by 5 bases. CDR3 bases: TGTGCCAGCAGGGGGACTAGCGGGCACAATGAGCAGTTCTTC. Amino acids: CASRGTSGHNEQFF.

The chain couples TRBV6-1 to TRBJ1-2, with D possibly being TRBD1 (6 bases). V shed 6 bases and J shed 2 bases, with 10 bases lying between them. This CDR3 spans 13 amino acids. The germline V gene has CDR1 MNHNS and CDR2 SASEGT. The CDR3: CASRSGQNYGYTF. CDR3 sequence (DNA): TGTGCCAGCAGGTCCGGACAGAACTATGGCTACACCTTC.

This chain links TRBV7-8 with TRBJ2-2; D might be TRBD1 (5 bases). V lost 1 base to trimming and J lost 8 bases, with 8 bases between them. Germline V gives CDR1 SGHVS, CDR2 FQNEAQ. The length of the CDR3 is 13 residues. CDR3 amino acids: CASSLVKGGELFF. The CDR3 DNA follows: TGTGCCAGCAGCTTAGTTAAGGGGGGGGAGCTGTTTTTT.

The genes are TRBV9 and TRBJ2-7; D is perhaps TRBD2 (6 bases). This CDR3 contains 14 residues. Germline CDR1 reads SGDLS; CDR2 reads YYNGEE. V lost 1 base and J lost 3, with 11 bases in between. The CDR3 nucleotides are TGTGCCAGCAGCGTATCGGTCGGGGGCTACGAGCAGTACTTC. This gives the protein CASSVSVGGYEQYF.

This clone was found once. A read error may account for a junction end that differs from germline. This chain connects TRBV7-7 to TRBJ2-2; D call uncertain. Germline V gene sequence: CDR1 SSHAT, CDR2 FNYEAQ (reference sequence). This CDR3 has 14 residues. CDR3 in DNA: TGTGCTAGCAGCTTAGAAGGGTTCACCGGGGAGCTGTTTTTT. This translates into CASSLEGFTGELFF.

The chain recombines TRBV7-6 with TRBJ1-6; 8 bases align to TRBD1. This CDR3 region has 14 residues. Trimming at V came to 5 bases and at J to 7 bases, leaving 4 bases not matched to a gene. Germline CDR1 reads SGHVS; CDR2 reads FNYEAQ. The CDR3 loop reads CASSTGQANSPLHF. The CDR3 nucleotides read TGTGCCAGCAGCACGGGACAGGCGAATTCACCCCTCCACTTT.

The CDR3 DNA is TGTGCCAGCAGCTTAGGTGTCAGGGTCTATGGCTACACCTTC. Its translation is CASSLGVRVYGYTF. The V and J genes are TRBV11-2 and TRBJ1-2, with D possibly matching TRBD1 (5 bases). The V gene lost 1 base and the J gene lost 4 bases, with 10 bases spanning the gap. Germline CDR1 is SGHAT and CDR2 is FQNNGV. The CDR3 sequence is 14 residues long. The full variable domain, its missing parts supplied by reference TRBV11-2 and TRBJ1-2, is EAGVAQSPRYKIIEKRQSVAFWCNPISGHATLYWYQQILGQGPKLLIQFQNNGVVDDSQLPKDRFSAERLKGVDSTLKIQPAKLEDSAVYLCASSLGVRVYGYTFGSGTRLTVV.